Below are 8 T cell receptor beta chains sequenced from a single sample in a study of cytomegalovirus exposure and HLA in healthy donors. Sequenced by immunoSEQ multiplex PCR; TCRdb stores in-frame clones only, minus some. The sample lists around 150,000 clones; over 80% were seen once. The sample was PBMCs. Receptors were obtained from a man under 40 in good health and CMV-seropositive.

The V call is TRBV6-1, the J call TRBJ2-3; possibly TRBD1 for D (6 bases). Looked up from germline, CDR1 is MNHNS and CDR2 is SASEGT. The V end was cut by 3 bases, the J end by 2 bases, with 9 bases between. The CDR3 has 14 amino acids. The CDR3 DNA reads TGTGCCAGCAGTGATAGGGGGAACACAGATACGCAGTATTTT. It encodes CASSDRGNTDTQYF.

This chain links TRBV25-1 with TRBJ1-4; D uncertain. Germline CDR1 is MGHDK and CDR2 is SYGVNS. V lost 4 bases, J lost 8 bases, and 14 bases lay in between. The CDR3 has 14 amino acids. CDR3 nucleotides: TGTGCCAGCAGTGGGAGCAGCGTTGAGGAAAAACTGTTTTTT. It translates to CASSGSSVEEKLFF.

J is TRBJ1-5 and V is TRBV9; D call uncertain. V gave up 0 bases and J gave up 5 bases, with 6 bases separating them. The V gene's germline CDR1 is SGDLS and CDR2 YYNGEE. The CDR3 is 13 residues long. CDR3 DNA sequence: TGTGCCAGCAGCGTAGGGAGGGATCAGCCCCAGCATTTT. Translation: CASSVGRDQPQHF.

The chain links TRBV29-1 to TRBJ2-1, with 9 bases identical to TRBD2. Germline trimming cut 6 bases from V and 2 bases from J; bases unmatched to any gene: 14. The CDR3 is 17 residues long. CDR1 SQVTM and CDR2 ANQGSEA come from the germline V gene. The CDR3 DNA follows: TGCAGCGTGGGGAGTAGCGGGGGCCCCGAGCCCTACAATGAGCAGTTCTTC. Its translation is CSVGSSGGPEPYNEQFF.

This clone has just one count. The CDR3 spells CASSRGAGASYEQYF. The DNA for the CDR3 is TGTGCCAGCTCCCGCGGAGCGGGGGCCTCCTACGAGCAGTACTTC. The V and J genes are TRBV18 and TRBJ2-7, with 8 bases aligning to TRBD2. This CDR3 region has 15 residues. Germline V gene data show CDR1 as KGHSH and CDR2 as LQKENI. V shed 6 bases, J shed 0 bases, and the junction held 7 bases outside the gene matches.

This chain uses TRBV7-2 with TRBJ2-5; possibly TRBD1 for D (6 bases). This CDR3 comprises 15 residues. Trimming took off 3 bases at V and 5 bases at J, with 16 bases between the two ends. CDR1 and CDR2 (germline): SGHTA, FQGNSA. The CDR3 region is CASSFGQGRGETQYF. The CDR3 nucleotides read TGTGCCAGCAGCTTTGGGCAGGGGCGCGGGGAGACCCAGTACTTC.

The CDR3 coding sequence is TGTGCCAGCAGTTACTCGAAGAACGGGAACTATGGCTACACCTTC. As protein: CASSYSKNGNYGYTF. The chain is built from TRBV6-5 and TRBJ1-2; D uncertain. The V end lost 0 bases, the J end lost 2 bases, and 10 bases lay between the germline ends. CDR3 length equals 15 residues. Germline V CDR1 and CDR2: MNHEY, SVGAGI.

The chain is built from TRBV2 and TRBJ1-5; D may be TRBD1 (6 bases). CDR3 length equals 13 residues. Per germline, CDR1 SNHLY and CDR2 FYNNEI. V dropped 7 bases and J dropped 3 bases, with 10 bases sitting between them. The CDR3 loop is CASNRDTNQPQHF. The CDR3, as DNA: TGTGCCAGCAATCGGGACACCAATCAGCCCCAGCATTTT.